One and the same sample provided the 23 T cell receptor beta chains below, sequenced in a study of spatial heterogeneity in lung cancer. The time point was: sample taken at primary tumor resection. No antigen has been assigned to these receptors. Using its own MiXCR run on the 5' RACE reads, TCRdb lists one record per CDR3 protein. The sample lists about 14,000 distinct CDR3 sequences, 4.7% occurring once. Study-level results: Tracking of tumor mutation counts was seen in expanded intratumoral alpha and beta TCR counts.

Specimen: lung tumor tissue, collected at surgery. The origin of the receptors is a female donor with early-stage non-small cell lung cancer.

In its sample, this clonotype was seen a few times. The chain carries TRBV11-2 and TRBJ2-3; 10 bases agree with TRBD2. This CDR3 region has 16 residues. V lost 3 bases and J lost 2; bases outside the gene matches: 5. Germline CDR1 and CDR2: SGHAT and FQNNGV. As DNA, the CDR3 is TGTGCCAGCAGCTTTGAACTAGCGGGGTTCACAGATACGCAGTATTTT. Translating it yields CASSFELAGFTDTQYF.

Many counts were recorded for this clonotype. V gene TRBV2 combines with J gene TRBJ2-1; D is unclear. The germline V and J ends were trimmed by 4 bases and 10 bases, with 17 bases remaining between them. The CDR3 spans 14 residues. The germline CDR1 and CDR2 sequences are SNHLY and FYNNEI. The chain's CDR3 is CASSVGLPTAEQFF. As DNA, the CDR3 is TGTGCCAGCAGTGTTGGGCTTCCCACCGCGGAGCAGTTCTTC.

This clonotype is labeled as medium-sized. The chain has TRBV27 and TRBJ1-2; the match to TRBD1 covers 7 bases. CDR1 is MNHEY, CDR2 SMNVEV, per germline (reference sequence). J was trimmed by 6 bases and V by 5 bases; bases with no gene match: 12. CDR3 length: 15 amino acids. The CDR3 reads CASSPVGLGQHGYTF. The CDR3 coding sequence is TGTGCCAGCAGTCCGGTCGGGCTGGGACAGCATGGCTACACCTTC.

In its sample, this clonotype was seen many times. The chain links TRBV18 to TRBJ2-6; the D gene is possibly TRBD2 (5 bases). The CDR3 length is 17 residues. The germline gives CDR1 KGHSH, CDR2 LQKENI. V was clipped by 6 bases and J by 0 bases, with 15 bases between them. The CDR3 spells CASSGPADYSGANVLTF. CDR3 nucleotide sequence: TGTGCCAGCTCTGGGCCAGCAGACTACTCTGGGGCCAACGTCCTGACTTTC.

This clonotype was counted ten times or more. This chain connects TRBV4-3 to TRBJ2-3; TRBD2 matches 10 bases. The CDR3 runs to 16 residues. CDR1 is LGHNA and CDR2 is YSLEER in the germline V gene. V shed 0 bases and J 6 bases; nucleotides not matched to a gene: 6. The CDR3: CASSQEAGGGLDTQYF. CDR3 coding DNA: TGCGCCAGCAGCCAAGAAGCGGGGGGGGGCCTGGATACGCAGTATTTT.

This clonotype was recorded at least ten times. This chain uses TRBV7-2 with TRBJ2-3, with 11 positions matching TRBD2. CDR1 is SGHTA, CDR2 FQGNSA, per germline. The CDR3 runs to 14 residues. After removal of 5 bases from V and 8 bases from J, the junction contained 6 bases not matched to a gene. CDR3 residues: CASSVVGTSGTQYF. The DNA of the CDR3 is TGTGCCAGCAGCGTAGTAGGGACTAGCGGTACGCAGTATTTT.

This clonotype was picked up many times. This chain connects TRBV6-2 or TRBV6-3 to TRBJ1-1; no firm D call. CDR1 MNHEY and CDR2 SVGEGT come from the germline V gene. The CDR3 has 14 residues. V lost 4 bases, J lost 5 bases, and 14 bases lay in between. In DNA form, the CDR3 reads TGTGCCAGCAGTTCACTAGGCGTTGTAACTGAAGCTTTCTTT. This gives the protein CASSSLGVVTEAFF.

Ten or more counts support this clonotype. The V call is TRBV20-1, the J call TRBJ1-1; 9 nucleotides agree with TRBD1. The germline gives CDR1 DFQATT, CDR2 SNEGSKA (reference sequence). V lost 2 bases and J lost 4; bases outside the gene matches: 11. The CDR3 is made up of 16 amino acids. CDR3 loop: CSARPRHGTGSTEAFF. CDR3 nucleotide sequence: TGCAGTGCTAGACCACGTCATGGGACAGGGTCCACTGAAGCTTTCTTT.

Ten or more counts support this clonotype. The chain recombines TRBV7-2 with TRBJ1-1; D not resolved. Looked up from germline, CDR1 is SGHTA and CDR2 is FQGNSA. This CDR3 is built from 14 residues. The V and J ends lost 1 base and 1 base respectively, with 7 bases between them. CDR3 amino acids: CASSLVGSNTEAFF. Here the CDR3 DNA reads TGTGCCAGCAGCTTAGTGGGATCGAACACTGAAGCTTTCTTT.

This clonotype was seen at least ten times. The genes are TRBV12-3 or TRBV12-4 and TRBJ2-7; D gene ambiguous. Trimming left V 6 bases short and J 6 bases short, with 12 bases between. The CDR3 runs to 12 residues. This chain's CDR3 is CASSPSSVEQYF. The CDR3 bases are TGTGCCAGCAGCCCTTCGTCGGTCGAGCAGTACTTC.

At least ten counts were recorded for this clonotype. This chain links TRBV13 with TRBJ1-6; 9 nucleotides agree with TRBD1. Trimming took 8 bases from V and 10 from J; bases not matched to a gene: 12. Germline CDR1 PRHDT, CDR2 FYEKMQ (reference sequence). The CDR3 runs to 15 residues. The CDR3 spells CASSTDRGIWSPLHF. As DNA, the CDR3 is TGTGCCAGCTCAACCGACAGGGGGATTTGGTCACCCCTCCACTTT.

This clonotype has a count of ten or more. V gene TRBV20-1 combines with J gene TRBJ2-3, with a possible D match to TRBD2 (5 bases). CDR3 length: 16 amino acids. Germline V gives CDR1 DFQATT, CDR2 SNEGSKA (reference sequence). V lost 5 bases and J 0 bases, leaving 18 bases between the germline ends. CDR3: CSAGSLRTTSTDTQYF. The CDR3 coding sequence is TGCAGTGCTGGGAGCCTCAGGACGACTAGCACAGATACGCAGTATTTT.

This clonotype showed up many times. The V call is TRBV3-1, the J call TRBJ1-4, with 7 bases matching TRBD1. The CDR3 has 15 residues. CDR1 and CDR2 (germline): LGHDT, YNNKEL (reference sequence). Germline trimming cut 3 bases from V and 6 bases from J; bases unmatched to any gene: 7. The CDR3 loop is CASSQNRGPDEKLFF. The CDR3 DNA reads TGTGCCAGCAGCCAGAACAGGGGACCTGATGAAAAACTGTTTTTT.

This clonotype showed up many times. The CDR3 loop reads CASSPKGLLMNTEAFF. The CDR3 region has the DNA TGTGCCAGCAGCCCCAAAGGACTTCTAATGAACACTGAAGCTTTCTTT. The chain carries TRBV5-6 and TRBJ1-1; unclear D gene. Germline CDR1 SGHDT, CDR2 YYEEEE. CDR3 length: 16 amino acids. V was pared by 4 bases and J by 0 bases, with 16 bases between.

There are many counts of this clonotype. The chain has TRBV7-2 and TRBJ2-7, with 10 bases lining up with TRBD2. Germline loops: CDR1 SGHTA, CDR2 FQGNSA. Trimming removed 5 bases from V and 2 bases from J; junction bases left unmatched: 6. This CDR3 is built from 15 residues. CDR3 coding DNA: TGTGCCAGCAGCCCAGCCAGCGGGGGGGCCTACGAGCAGTACTTC. It is translated as CASSPASGGAYEQYF.

This clonotype was detected many times. This chain connects TRBV20-1 to TRBJ2-3; possibly TRBD1 for D (6 bases). Trimming pared 8 bases from V and 4 bases from J, leaving 19 bases between. This CDR3 is built from 14 residues. The germline V gene has CDR1 DFQATT and CDR2 SNEGSKA (reference sequence). CDR3 amino acids: CSRIGTQGADTQYF. CDR3 DNA sequence: TGCAGTCGGATCGGGACACAAGGTGCAGATACGCAGTATTTT.

The table lists this clonotype with many counts. J is TRBJ1-3 and V is TRBV2; D not resolved. CDR1 is SNHLY, CDR2 FYNNEI, per germline. The CDR3 is 12 residues long. The V gene lost 5 bases and the J gene lost 2 bases, with 4 bases spanning the gap. CDR3 coding DNA: TGTGCCAGCAGTCAACCTGGAAACACCATATATTTT. This translates into CASSQPGNTIYF.

This clonotype has a count of ten or more. The chain is built from TRBV2 and TRBJ2-2, with 7 bases lining up with TRBD2. V shed 3 bases, J shed 0 bases, and the junction held 4 bases outside the gene matches. From germline, CDR1 is SNHLY and CDR2 FYNNEI. CDR3 length: 16 amino acids. The DNA of the CDR3 is TGTGCCAGCAGTGAGCGGCGGGGGACGAACACCGGGGAGCTGTTTTTT. Protein sequence: CASSERRGTNTGELFF.

This clonotype appeared many times. The genes are TRBV20-1 and TRBJ2-1; TRBD2 is a possible D gene (5 bases). V lost 7 bases and J 4 bases, leaving 14 bases between the germline ends. The CDR3 consists of 13 residues. Germline V lookup: CDR1 DFQATT, CDR2 SNEGSKA (reference sequence). The CDR3 loop reads CSVGEPFYNEQFF. CDR3 DNA sequence: TGCAGTGTCGGGGAGCCCTTTTACAATGAGCAGTTCTTC.

This clonotype was counted ten times or more. V and J are TRBV18 and TRBJ1-2; D unclear. This CDR3 region has 14 residues. Looked up from germline, CDR1 is KGHSH and CDR2 is LQKENI. Trimming cost V 2 bases and J 4 bases, with 11 bases left between them. CDR3 DNA: TGTGCCAGCTCACCAAATGTTGGCAGCTATGGCTACACCTTC. It yields the protein CASSPNVGSYGYTF. The whole variable domain, remainder taken from reference TRBV18 and TRBJ1-2, is NAGVMQNPRHLVRRRGQEARLRCSPMKGHSHVYWYRQLPEEGLKFMVYLQKENIIDESGMPKERFSAEFPKEGPSILRIQQVVRGDSAAYFCASSPNVGSYGYTFGSGTRLTVV.

This clonotype has ten or more counts. This sequence joins TRBV6-5 and TRBJ2-5; D may match TRBD1 or TRBD2 (5 bases each). CDR3 length: 15 amino acids. CDR1 MNHEY and CDR2 SVGAGI come from the germline V gene. The V gene lost 6 bases and the J gene lost 4 bases, with 18 bases spanning the gap. The DNA for the CDR3 is TGTGCCAGCAGCCCGGGGTCAGGGCTGGCAGAGACCCAGTACTTC. Its protein product is CASSPGSGLAETQYF.

The sample holds many counts of this clonotype. This chain joins TRBV4-1 and TRBJ1-1, with 7 bases lining up with TRBD1. Germline CDR1 and CDR2: MGHRA and YSYEKL. J was trimmed by 4 bases and V by 4 bases; bases with no gene match: 12. CDR3 length: 16 residues. The CDR3 spells CASSRGVGQSVTEAFF. In DNA form, the CDR3 reads TGCGCCAGCAGCCGGGGAGTGGGACAGTCCGTCACTGAAGCTTTCTTT.

This clonotype was seen many times. Written as DNA, the CDR3 is TGCGCCAGCAGCTGGCGGGGACAGGGAGAAGATACGCAGTATTTT. Translation gives CASSWRGQGEDTQYF. The genes are TRBV4-1 and TRBJ2-3, with TRBD1 identical over 9 bases. Germline CDR1 reads MGHRA; CDR2 reads YSYEKL. The V gene end was trimmed by 5 bases and the J gene end by 5 bases; junction bases not matched to a gene: 8. This CDR3 comprises 15 residues.